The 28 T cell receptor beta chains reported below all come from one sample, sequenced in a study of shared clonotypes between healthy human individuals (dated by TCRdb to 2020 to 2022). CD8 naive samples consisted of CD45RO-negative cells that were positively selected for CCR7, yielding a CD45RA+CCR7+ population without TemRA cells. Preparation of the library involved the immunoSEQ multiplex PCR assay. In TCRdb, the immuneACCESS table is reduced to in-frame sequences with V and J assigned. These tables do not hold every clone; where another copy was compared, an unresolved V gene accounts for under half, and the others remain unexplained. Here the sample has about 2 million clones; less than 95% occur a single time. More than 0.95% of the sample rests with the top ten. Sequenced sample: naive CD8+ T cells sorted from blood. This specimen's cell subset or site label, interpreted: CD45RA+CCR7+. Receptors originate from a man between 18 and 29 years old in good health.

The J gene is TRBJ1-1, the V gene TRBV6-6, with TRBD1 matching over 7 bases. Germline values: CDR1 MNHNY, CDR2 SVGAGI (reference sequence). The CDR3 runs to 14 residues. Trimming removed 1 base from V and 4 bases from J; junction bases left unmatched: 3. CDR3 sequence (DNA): TGTGCCAGCAGTTACTTGGGACAGAGCACTGAAGCTTTCTTT. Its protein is CASSYLGQSTEAFF.

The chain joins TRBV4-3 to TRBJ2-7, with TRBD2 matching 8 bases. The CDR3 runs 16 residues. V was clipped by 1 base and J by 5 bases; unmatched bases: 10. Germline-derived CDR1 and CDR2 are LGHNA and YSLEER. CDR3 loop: CASSQGMAGGADEQYF. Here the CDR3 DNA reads TGCGCCAGCAGCCAAGGGATGGCGGGGGGTGCAGACGAGCAGTACTTC.

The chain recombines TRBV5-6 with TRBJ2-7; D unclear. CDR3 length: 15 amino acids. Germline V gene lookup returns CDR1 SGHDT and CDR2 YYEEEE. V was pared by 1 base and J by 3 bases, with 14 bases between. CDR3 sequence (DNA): TGTGCCAGCAGCTTGTGGAATCTGCCCCACTACGAGCAGTACTTC. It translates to CASSLWNLPHYEQYF.

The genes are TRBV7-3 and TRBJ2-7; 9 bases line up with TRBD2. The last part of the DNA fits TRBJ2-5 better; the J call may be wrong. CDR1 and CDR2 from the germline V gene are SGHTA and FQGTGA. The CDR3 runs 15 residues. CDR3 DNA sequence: TGTGCCAGCAGCAATGGAGCGGGGGGTTATGAGACCCAGTACTTC. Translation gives CASSNGAGGYETQYF.

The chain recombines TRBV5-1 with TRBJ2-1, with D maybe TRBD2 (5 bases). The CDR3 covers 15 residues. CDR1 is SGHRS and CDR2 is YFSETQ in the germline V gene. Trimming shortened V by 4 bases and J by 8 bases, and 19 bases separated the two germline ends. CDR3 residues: CASSGPQAQRDEQFF. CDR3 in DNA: TGCGCCAGCAGCGGACCCCAGGCCCAGAGGGATGAGCAGTTCTTC.

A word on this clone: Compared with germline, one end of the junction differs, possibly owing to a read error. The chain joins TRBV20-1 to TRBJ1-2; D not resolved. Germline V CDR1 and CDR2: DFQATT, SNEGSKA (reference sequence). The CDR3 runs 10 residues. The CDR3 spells CSAFIDGHTF. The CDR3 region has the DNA TGCAGTGCTTTTATTGATGGCCACACCTTC.

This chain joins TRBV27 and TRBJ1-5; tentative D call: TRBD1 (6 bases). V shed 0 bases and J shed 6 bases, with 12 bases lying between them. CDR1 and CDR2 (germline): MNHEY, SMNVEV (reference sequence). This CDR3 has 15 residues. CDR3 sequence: CASSLSRVDSQPQHF. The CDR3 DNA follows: TGTGCCAGCAGTTTATCGCGGGTGGACAGTCAGCCCCAGCATTTT.

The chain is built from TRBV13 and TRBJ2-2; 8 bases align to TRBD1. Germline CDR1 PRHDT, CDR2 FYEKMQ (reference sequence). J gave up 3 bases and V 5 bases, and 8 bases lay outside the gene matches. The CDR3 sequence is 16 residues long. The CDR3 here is CASSSAGGGDTGELFF. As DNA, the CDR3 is TGTGCCAGCAGCAGCGCAGGGGGCGGTGACACCGGGGAGCTGTTTTTT.

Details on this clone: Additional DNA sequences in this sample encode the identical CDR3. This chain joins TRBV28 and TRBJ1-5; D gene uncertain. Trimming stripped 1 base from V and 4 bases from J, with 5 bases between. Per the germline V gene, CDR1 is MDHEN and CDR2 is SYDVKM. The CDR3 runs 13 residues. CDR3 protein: CASSLLGNQPQHF. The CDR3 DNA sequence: TGTGCCAGCAGTTTATTGGGAAATCAGCCCCAGCATTTT.

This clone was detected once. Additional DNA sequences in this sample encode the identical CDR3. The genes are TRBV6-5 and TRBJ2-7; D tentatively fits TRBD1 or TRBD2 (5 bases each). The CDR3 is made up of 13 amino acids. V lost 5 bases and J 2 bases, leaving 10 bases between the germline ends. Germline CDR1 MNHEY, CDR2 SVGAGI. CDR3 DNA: TGTGCCAGCAGTCTCCAGGGAGCCTACGAGCAGTACTTC. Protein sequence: CASSLQGAYEQYF.

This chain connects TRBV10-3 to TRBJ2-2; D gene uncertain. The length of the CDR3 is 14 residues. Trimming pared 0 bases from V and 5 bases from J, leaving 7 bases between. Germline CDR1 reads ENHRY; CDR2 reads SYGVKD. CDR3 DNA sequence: TGTGCCATCAGTGAGTCGGCCTCTACCGGGGAGCTGTTTTTT. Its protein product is CAISESASTGELFF.

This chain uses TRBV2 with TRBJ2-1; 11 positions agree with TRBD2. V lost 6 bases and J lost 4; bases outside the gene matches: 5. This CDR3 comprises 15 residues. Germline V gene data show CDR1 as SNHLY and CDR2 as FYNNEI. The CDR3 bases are TGTGCCAGCAGCTCGACTAGCGGGACTTACAATGAGCAGTTCTTC. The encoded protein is CASSSTSGTYNEQFF.

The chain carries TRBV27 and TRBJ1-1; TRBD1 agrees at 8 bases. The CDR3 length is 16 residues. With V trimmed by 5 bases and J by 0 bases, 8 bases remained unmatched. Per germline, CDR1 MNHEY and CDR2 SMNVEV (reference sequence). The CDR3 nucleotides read TGTGCCAGCAGTGTACAGGGGGGCACGATGAACACTGAAGCTTTCTTT. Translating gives CASSVQGGTMNTEAFF.

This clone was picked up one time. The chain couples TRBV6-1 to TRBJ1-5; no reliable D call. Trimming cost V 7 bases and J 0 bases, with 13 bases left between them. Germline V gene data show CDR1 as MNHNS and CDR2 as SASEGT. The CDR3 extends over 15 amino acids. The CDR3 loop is CASTRENLSNQPQHF. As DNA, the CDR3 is TGTGCCAGCACTCGGGAAAATCTTAGCAATCAGCCCCAGCATTTT.

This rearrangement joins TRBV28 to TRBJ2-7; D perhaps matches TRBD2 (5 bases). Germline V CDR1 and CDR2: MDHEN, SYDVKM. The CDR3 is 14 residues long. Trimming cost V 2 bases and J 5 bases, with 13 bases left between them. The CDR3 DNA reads TGTGCCAGCAGTTTACGGACTTTCTACCACGAGCAGTACTTC. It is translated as CASSLRTFYHEQYF.

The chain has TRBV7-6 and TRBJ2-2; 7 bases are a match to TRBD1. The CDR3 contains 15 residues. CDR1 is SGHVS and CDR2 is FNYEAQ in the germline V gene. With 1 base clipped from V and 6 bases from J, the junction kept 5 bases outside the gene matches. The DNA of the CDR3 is TGTGCCAGCAGCTTAGATGAGGGGGCTGCCGGGGAGCTGTTTTTT. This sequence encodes CASSLDEGAAGELFF.

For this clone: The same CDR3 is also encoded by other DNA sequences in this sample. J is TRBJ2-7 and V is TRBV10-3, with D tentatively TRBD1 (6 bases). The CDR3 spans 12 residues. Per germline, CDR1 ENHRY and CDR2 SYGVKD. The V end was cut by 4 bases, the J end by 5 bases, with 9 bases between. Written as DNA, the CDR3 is TGTGCCATCAGTGGCACAGGGAACGAGCAGTACTTC. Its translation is CAISGTGNEQYF.

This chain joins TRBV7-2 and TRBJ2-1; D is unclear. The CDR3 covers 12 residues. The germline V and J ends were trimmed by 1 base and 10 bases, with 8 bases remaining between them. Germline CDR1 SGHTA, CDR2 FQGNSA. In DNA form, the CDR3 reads TGTGCCAGCAGCTTAGTGGCTTGGGAGCAGTTCTTC. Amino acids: CASSLVAWEQFF.

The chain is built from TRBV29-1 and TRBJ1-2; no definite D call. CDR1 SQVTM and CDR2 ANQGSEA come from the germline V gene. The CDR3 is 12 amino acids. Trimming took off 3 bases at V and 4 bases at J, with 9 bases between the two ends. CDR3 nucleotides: TGCAGCGTTGACTTGGTCGGCTATGGCTACACCTTC. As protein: CSVDLVGYGYTF.

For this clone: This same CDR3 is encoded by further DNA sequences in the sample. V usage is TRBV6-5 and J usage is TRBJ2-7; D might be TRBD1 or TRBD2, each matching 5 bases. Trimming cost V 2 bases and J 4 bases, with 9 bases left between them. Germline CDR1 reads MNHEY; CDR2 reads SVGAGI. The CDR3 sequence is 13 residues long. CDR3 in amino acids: CASSYEGSYEQYF. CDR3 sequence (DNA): TGTGCCAGCAGTTACGAGGGGTCTTACGAGCAGTACTTC.

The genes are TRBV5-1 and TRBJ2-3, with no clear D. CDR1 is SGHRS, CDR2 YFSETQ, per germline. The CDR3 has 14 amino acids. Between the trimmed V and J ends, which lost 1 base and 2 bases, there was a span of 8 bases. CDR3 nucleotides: TGCGCCAGCAGCTTGCGAACTTACACAGATACGCAGTATTTT. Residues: CASSLRTYTDTQYF.

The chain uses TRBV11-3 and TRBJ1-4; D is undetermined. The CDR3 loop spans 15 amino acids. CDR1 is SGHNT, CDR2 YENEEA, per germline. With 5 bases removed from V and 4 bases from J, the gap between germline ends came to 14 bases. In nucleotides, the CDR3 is TGTGCCAGCAGCCCAGAGGTTCGGGATAATGAAAAACTGTTTTTT. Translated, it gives CASSPEVRDNEKLFF.

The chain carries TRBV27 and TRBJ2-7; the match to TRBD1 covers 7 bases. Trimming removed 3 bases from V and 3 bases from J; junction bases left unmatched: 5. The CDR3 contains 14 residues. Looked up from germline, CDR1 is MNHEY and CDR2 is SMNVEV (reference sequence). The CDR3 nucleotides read TGTGCCAGCAGTTTGACAGGGTGGGGCTACGAGCAGTACTTC. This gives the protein CASSLTGWGYEQYF.

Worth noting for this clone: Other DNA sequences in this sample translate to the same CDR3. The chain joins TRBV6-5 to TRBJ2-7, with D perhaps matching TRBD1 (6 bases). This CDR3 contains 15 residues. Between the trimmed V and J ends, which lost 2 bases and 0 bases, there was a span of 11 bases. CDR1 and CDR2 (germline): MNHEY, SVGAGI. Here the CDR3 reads CASSYGTTSSYEQYF. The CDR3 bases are TGTGCCAGCAGTTACGGGACAACGAGCTCCTACGAGCAGTACTTC.

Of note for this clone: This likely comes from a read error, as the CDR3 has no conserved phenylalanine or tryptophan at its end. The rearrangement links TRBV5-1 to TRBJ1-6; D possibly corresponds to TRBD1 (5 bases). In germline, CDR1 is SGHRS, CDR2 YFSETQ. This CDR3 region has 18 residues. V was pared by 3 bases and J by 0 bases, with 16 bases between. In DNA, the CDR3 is TGCGCCAGCAGCTCAACAGGCGAATTTAGCTCCTATAATTCACCCCTCCACCTT. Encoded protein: CASSSTGEFSSYNSPLHL.

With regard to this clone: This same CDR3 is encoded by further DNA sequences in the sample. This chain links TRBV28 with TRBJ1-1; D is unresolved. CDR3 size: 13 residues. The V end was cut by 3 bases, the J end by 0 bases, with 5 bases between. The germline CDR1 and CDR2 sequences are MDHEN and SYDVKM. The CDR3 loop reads CASSFVVNTEAFF. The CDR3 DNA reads TGTGCCAGCAGTTTCGTAGTGAACACTGAAGCTTTCTTT. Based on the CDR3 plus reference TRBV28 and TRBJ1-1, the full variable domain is DVKVTQSSRYLVKRTGEKVFLECVQDMDHENMFWYRQDPGLGLRLIYFSYDVKMKEKGDIPEGYSVSREKKERFSLILESASTNQTSMYLCASSFVVNTEAFFGQGTRLTVV.

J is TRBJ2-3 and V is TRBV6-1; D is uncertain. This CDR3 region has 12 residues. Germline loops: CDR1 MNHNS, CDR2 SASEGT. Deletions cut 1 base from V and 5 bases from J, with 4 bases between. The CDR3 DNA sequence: TGTGCCAGCAGTGAAGAGGAAGATACGCAGTATTTT. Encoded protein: CASSEEEDTQYF.

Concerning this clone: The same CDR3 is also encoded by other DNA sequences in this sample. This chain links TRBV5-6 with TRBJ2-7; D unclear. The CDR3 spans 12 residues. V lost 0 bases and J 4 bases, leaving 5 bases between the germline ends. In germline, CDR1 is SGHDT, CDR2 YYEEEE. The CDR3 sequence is CASSLEGYEQYF. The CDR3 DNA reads TGTGCCAGCAGCTTGGAAGGATACGAGCAGTACTTC.